These 11 T cell receptor beta chains came from one sample sequenced in a study of CD8 T cells in ankylosing spondylitis. In TCRdb, the 5' RACE reads were re-called with MiXCR into one record per CDR3 protein. Among about 130,000 distinct CDR3 sequences listed, roughly a tenth were seen once. The source material was blood, either unsorted or a sorted T cell fraction (not recorded which). These receptors originate from a male donor with ankylosing spondylitis or in good health (not recorded which).

There are many counts of this clonotype. The CDR3 DNA reads as TGTGCCAGCAGCTCCTACCGGACTAGCGGGAGCACAGATACGCAGTATTTT. Amino acids: CASSSYRTSGSTDTQYF. The rearrangement uses TRBV7-2 and TRBJ2-3; TRBD2 agrees at 11 bases. The junction had 6 bases not matched to a gene; V was cut back by 4 bases and J by 0 bases. The CDR3 is 17 residues long. Germline CDR1 SGHTA, CDR2 FQGNSA.

The gene calls are TRBV7-8 and TRBJ2-1; 7 nucleotides align to TRBD1. Losses at the gene ends were 5 bases for V and 0 bases for J; bases not matched to a gene: 16. Germline CDR1 SGHVS, CDR2 FQNEAQ. The CDR3 sequence is 19 residues long. The CDR3 nucleotides are TGTGCCAGCAGCAACCCGGCGGACAGGACCTCCCGCTCCTACAATGAGCAGTTCTTC. Translating it yields CASSNPADRTSRSYNEQFF.

Ten or more counts support this clonotype. V usage is TRBV29-1 and J usage is TRBJ2-5, with D unclear. This CDR3 is built from 13 residues. V was clipped by 7 bases and J by 1 base, with 13 bases between them. Germline V CDR1 and CDR2: SQVTM, ANQGSEA. The CDR3 DNA sequence: TGCAGCGCCGCCGACATACCCCAAGAGACCCAGTACTTC. Translation: CSAADIPQETQYF.

There are many counts of this clonotype. V gene TRBV29-1 combines with J gene TRBJ2-4, with D possibly TRBD1 on 6 matching bases. Germline V gene lookup returns CDR1 SQVTM and CDR2 ANQGSEA. V was pared by 4 bases and J by 4 bases, with 11 bases between. The CDR3 is 13 residues long. CDR3 sequence (DNA): TGCAGCGTTGCCGGGACACAAAAAAACATTCAGTACTTC. Translation: CSVAGTQKNIQYF.

This chain joins TRBV20-1 and TRBJ2-1; D may match TRBD1 or TRBD2 (5 bases each). The CDR3 length is 14 residues. The V end lost 4 bases, the J end lost 4 bases, and 14 bases lay between the germline ends. Germline V CDR1 and CDR2: DFQATT, SNEGSKA (reference sequence). The CDR3 loop is CSATRVGRYNEQFF. DNA for the CDR3: TGCAGTGCTACCCGAGTGGGACGTTACAATGAGCAGTTCTTC.

This clonotype has ten or more counts. The V gene is TRBV15, the J gene TRBJ2-1; D ambiguous. The germline V gene has CDR1 LNHNV and CDR2 YYDKDF (reference sequence). V gave up 2 bases and J gave up 5 bases, with 7 bases separating them. The CDR3 has 13 amino acids. This chain's CDR3 is CATSRNSNNEQFF. CDR3 coding DNA: TGTGCCACCAGCAGAAACAGCAACAATGAGCAGTTCTTC.

The table lists this clonotype with a count of one. The chain has TRBV25-1 and TRBJ2-7; 7 positions agree with TRBD2. The CDR3 runs to 15 residues. The V and J ends lost 5 bases and 3 bases, in that order; junction bases with no gene match: 10. Per the germline V gene, CDR1 is MGHDK and CDR2 is SYGVNS. The chain's CDR3 is CASSKSGTTGYEQYF. The DNA of the CDR3 is TGTGCCAGCAGTAAAAGCGGGACTACGGGCTACGAGCAGTACTTC.

In its sample, this clonotype was seen many times. The junction departs from the called germline gene at one end, perhaps through a read error. This chain uses TRBV20-1 with TRBJ1-5, with D hard to call. The CDR3 is made up of 11 amino acids. The germline CDR1 and CDR2 sequences are DFQATT and SNEGSKA (reference sequence). DNA for the CDR3: TGCAGTGCTAGTAGCAATCAGCCCCATCATTTT. Encoded protein: CSASSNQPHHF.

This clonotype was found a few times. The rearrangement links TRBV7-9 to TRBJ2-7; D is possibly TRBD1 (5 bases). The CDR3 is 14 residues long. Germline-derived CDR1 and CDR2 are SEHNR and FQNEAQ (reference sequence). The V gene lost 6 bases and the J gene lost 2 bases, with 14 bases spanning the gap. The CDR3 DNA reads TGTGCCAGCAGTTCGCAGGGAAGGACCTACGAGCAGTACTTC. Translated, it gives CASSSQGRTYEQYF.

Many counts were recorded for this clonotype. V gene TRBV7-2 combines with J gene TRBJ2-1; 8 bases match TRBD2. The ends lost 1 base at V and 5 bases at J; junction bases unmatched: 1. This CDR3 spans 14 amino acids. Per the germline V gene, CDR1 is SGHTA and CDR2 is FQGNSA. The CDR3 loop is CASSLGGRNNEQFF. In nucleotides, the CDR3 is TGTGCCAGCAGCTTAGGCGGGAGGAACAATGAGCAGTTCTTC.

Many counts were recorded for this clonotype. The rearrangement joins TRBV5-1 to TRBJ2-2; D remains ambiguous. Germline assignment: CDR1 SGHRS and CDR2 YFSETQ. There are 13 residues in the CDR3. Trimming cost V 4 bases and J 4 bases, with 8 bases left between them. The CDR3 DNA follows: TGCGCCAGCAGCCCAGAGACCACCGGGGAGCTGTTTTTT. It codes for CASSPETTGELFF.